This T cell receptor beta chain was documented in a study of cytomegalovirus exposure and HLA in healthy donors. This PCR relied on a set of 60 Vbeta primers and 13 Jbeta primers. This table comes from immunoSEQ multiplex PCR, and its TCRdb copy is limited to in-frame clones, with some not included. The table has over 150,000 clones, approximately 80% seen once. A word on this clone: Its antigen is still unknown.

All donors participated as healthy donors of bone marrow. Whole-study findings and limits: Reported performance of the classifier showed diagnosis of cytomegalovirus status with high specificity and sensitivity. The authors listed some 150 TCR beta chains as cytomegalovirus-associated.

The sequence derives from a man between 18 and 35 years old in good health and CMV-seropositive. The sequencing sample was made of PBMCs.

CDR3 residues: CASSASGDRGNYGYTF. The CDR3 DNA sequence: TGTGCCAGCAGCGCTAGTGGGGACAGGGGTAACTATGGCTACACCTTC. The chain is built from TRBV9 and TRBJ1-2, with 10 bases fitting TRBD1. Germline V gene sequence: CDR1 SGDLS, CDR2 YYNGEE. CDR3 length: 16 amino acids. J lost 1 base, V lost 3 bases, and 6 bases had no gene match.